This T cell receptor beta chain was documented in a study of T cells in tumors after PD-1 blockade. Study findings and constraints: Peripheral recruitment is suggested, as some novel exhausted tumor clones were in pre-treatment blood.

Notes on this clone: Its antigen remains unidentified.

Germline lookup yields CDR1 ENHRY and CDR2 SYGVKD. V dropped 6 bases and J dropped 4; count of bases not matched to a gene: 12. The CDR3 is 17 residues long. Libraries were prepared by immunoSEQ multiplex PCR; TCRdb keeps only in-frame clonotypes and omits some of them. The table includes roughly 19,000 clones, about 77% detected once. The source is a human donor with basal cell carcinoma. The chain recombines TRBV10-3 with TRBJ2-3; 11 bases agree with TRBD2. The sequencing used PBMCs, collected before anti-PD-1 treatment. The CDR3 coding sequence is TGTGCCATCAGCGTAATGACTAGCGGGATCGGGGCAGATACGCAGTATTTT. This gives the protein CAISVMTSGIGADTQYF.